The 18 T cell receptor beta chains in this list originate from one sample, sequenced in a study of blood T cell repertoires in COVID-19. Sequencing used immunoSEQ multiplex PCR; TCRdb keeps in-frame clones, though not all of them. The sample contains around 30,000 clones, about nine tenths of which appear only once. Sample: peripheral blood. These receptors were taken from a human donor with active COVID-19. The donor label of this sample is uncertain.

The chain combines TRBV9 with TRBJ2-2, with TRBD2 matching 13 bases. The germline V gene has CDR1 SGDLS and CDR2 YYNGEE. V dropped 2 bases and J dropped 4; count of bases not matched to a gene: 5. The CDR3 contains 17 residues. Written as DNA, the CDR3 is TGTGCCAGCAGCGTGACTAGCGGGGGGCAGGTCACCGGGGAGCTGTTTTTT. It yields the protein CASSVTSGGQVTGELFF. Using reference TRBV9 and TRBJ2-2 for the parts outside the CDR3, the full variable domain is DSGVTQTPKHLITATGQRVTLRCSPRSGDLSVYWYQQSLDQGLQFLIQYYNGEERAKGNILERFSAQQFPDLHSELNLSSLELGDSALYFCASSVTSGGQVTGELFFGEGSRLTVL.

With respect to this clone: Different DNA sequences within this sample yield the same CDR3. CDR3 sequence: CASSPSGGNQPQHF. DNA of the CDR3: TGTGCCAGCTCTCCATCAGGGGGCAATCAGCCCCAGCATTTT. The rearrangement uses TRBV18 and TRBJ1-5; TRBD1 might be the D (6 bases). The CDR3 spans 14 residues. With 6 bases removed from V and 2 bases from J, the gap between germline ends came to 11 bases. CDR1 and CDR2 (germline): KGHSH, LQKENI.

The rearrangement uses TRBV7-8 and TRBJ1-2; TRBD1 agrees at 8 bases. The CDR3 loop spans 16 amino acids. Germline CDR1 reads SGHVS; CDR2 reads FQNEAQ. The V segment lost 2 bases and the J segment 4 bases; nucleotides outside the gene matches: 9. The CDR3, as DNA: TGTGCCAGCAGCTTATCGATAGGACAGGGAACCTATGGCTACACCTTC. This gives the protein CASSLSIGQGTYGYTF.

J is TRBJ1-1 and V is TRBV19; 7 bases map to TRBD1. V gave up 4 bases and J gave up 5 bases; unmatched junction bases: 7. This CDR3 spans 14 amino acids. Germline CDR1 reads LNHDA; CDR2 reads SQIVND (reference sequence). The CDR3 DNA reads TGTGCCAGTAGTAAAGGGACAGTGGGGACTGAAGCTTTCTTT. It encodes CASSKGTVGTEAFF.

The rearrangement links TRBV29-1 to TRBJ2-3; weak D call: TRBD1 (5 bases). This CDR3 contains 14 residues. The germline CDR1 and CDR2 sequences are SQVTM and ANQGSEA. V dropped 7 bases and J dropped 2 bases, with 16 bases sitting between them. Here the CDR3 DNA reads TGCAGCGGCACCCAGGGCCTCGACACAGATACGCAGTATTTT. Encoded protein: CSGTQGLDTDTQYF.

A single count supports this clone. V is TRBV5-1 and J is TRBJ2-1, with TRBD1 as a possible D gene (5 bases). Germline CDR1 is SGHRS and CDR2 is YFSETQ. The V and J ends lost 2 bases and 5 bases respectively, with 14 bases between them. CDR3 length: 15 amino acids. CDR3 amino acids: CASSLWAGPNNEQFF. The CDR3 region has the DNA TGCGCCAGCAGCTTATGGGCAGGGCCGAACAATGAGCAGTTCTTC.

V is TRBV27 and J is TRBJ1-6, with TRBD1 identical over 10 bases. Germline loops: CDR1 MNHEY, CDR2 SMNVEV (reference sequence). The CDR3 length is 15 residues. V trimming: 6 bases; J trimming: 7 bases; junction bases outside the gene matches: 6. The chain's CDR3 is CASRPGTGANSPLHF. CDR3 coding DNA: TGTGCCAGCAGGCCCGGGACAGGGGCAAATTCACCCCTCCACTTT.

This sequence joins TRBV9 and TRBJ2-2; D gene uncertain. There are 13 residues in the CDR3. Germline V gene sequence: CDR1 SGDLS, CDR2 YYNGEE. Trimming took 4 bases from V and 7 from J, leaving 11 bases between them. In DNA form, the CDR3 reads TGTGCCAGCAGCATTACAGACGGCGGGGAGCTGTTTTTT. This translates into CASSITDGGELFF.

The chain recombines TRBV7-3 with TRBJ2-2; possible D gene TRBD1, 5 bases. Between the trimmed V and J ends, which lost 6 bases and 5 bases, there was a span of 7 bases. Germline V gene sequence: CDR1 SGHTA, CDR2 FQGTGA. The CDR3 is 12 residues long. CDR3 DNA sequence: TGTGCCAGCAGAGGGGATACCGGGGAGCTGTTTTTT. Translating gives CASRGDTGELFF.

The rearrangement joins TRBV12-5 to TRBJ2-7, with 7 nucleotides matching TRBD1. Germline CDR1 LGHNT, CDR2 FRNRAP. The V gene end was trimmed by 0 bases and the J gene end by 6 bases; junction bases not matched to a gene: 8. The CDR3 totals 15 residues. The CDR3 region is CASGLVGTAGAEQYF. The CDR3 DNA reads as TGTGCTAGTGGTTTGGTGGGGACAGCCGGCGCCGAGCAGTACTTC.

V usage is TRBV6-9 and J usage is TRBJ2-5, with D perhaps matching TRBD1 (6 bases). The CDR3 totals 14 residues. The V end was cut by 2 bases, the J end by 4 bases, with 11 bases between. Germline V gene data show CDR1 as MNHGY and CDR2 as SVAAGI. This CDR3 reads CASSYTFRGETQYF. In DNA form, the CDR3 reads TGTGCCAGCAGTTATACGTTCAGGGGAGAGACCCAGTACTTC.

V is TRBV3-1 (or the pseudogene TRBV3-2) and J is TRBJ2-5, with D perhaps matching TRBD1 (5 bases). Per germline, CDR1 LGHDT and CDR2 YNNKEL (reference sequence). CDR3 length: 16 residues. Trimming shortened V by 1 base and J by 0 bases, and 12 bases separated the two germline ends. For the CDR3, the DNA is TGTGCCAGCAGCCAAGGTCACAGGCCCTACCAAGAGACCCAGTACTTC. Its translation: CASSQGHRPYQETQYF.

J is TRBJ2-4 and V is TRBV6-5; TRBD1 agrees at 7 bases. CDR1 and CDR2 from the germline V gene are MNHEY and SVGAGI. Trimming at V came to 8 bases and at J to 4 bases, leaving 5 bases not matched to a gene. The CDR3 loop spans 13 amino acids. The CDR3 loop is CASVDREKNIQYF. The CDR3 region has the DNA TGTGCCAGCGTCGACAGGGAAAAAAACATTCAGTACTTC.

This clone has more than one count but fewer than ten. The chain couples TRBV27 to TRBJ2-1, with 10 bases lining up with TRBD1. Looked up from germline, CDR1 is MNHEY and CDR2 is SMNVEV (reference sequence). V shed 6 bases, J shed 3 bases, and the junction held 2 bases outside the gene matches. CDR3 length equals 14 residues. The DNA of the CDR3 is TGTGCCAGCAGCCGGACAGGGGGCTACAATGAGCAGTTCTTC. It specifies CASSRTGGYNEQFF.

The rearrangement joins TRBV24-1 to TRBJ2-3, with 7 bases lining up with TRBD2. V dropped 4 bases and J dropped 4; count of bases not matched to a gene: 7. There are 15 residues in the CDR3. Germline CDR1 reads KGHDR; CDR2 reads SFDVKD. CDR3 coding DNA: TGTGCCACCAGTGACCTAGCGGAGGGTCCAGATACGCAGTATTTT. Its protein product is CATSDLAEGPDTQYF.

The chain links TRBV11-2 to TRBJ2-2, with D perhaps TRBD1 (6 bases). The V gene's germline CDR1 is SGHAT and CDR2 FQNNGV. There are 15 residues in the CDR3. Trimming took off 7 bases at V and 2 bases at J, with 14 bases between the two ends. The CDR3 spells CASMQGIPNTGELFF. DNA for the CDR3: TGTGCCAGCATGCAGGGGATCCCTAACACCGGGGAGCTGTTTTTT. The complete variable domain, with remaining parts taken from reference TRBV11-2 and TRBJ2-2, reads EAGVAQSPRYKIIEKRQSVAFWCNPISGHATLYWYQQILGQGPKLLIQFQNNGVVDDSQLPKDRFSAERLKGVDSTLKIQPAKLEDSAVYLCASMQGIPNTGELFFGEGSRLTVL.

A note on this clone: At one of its ends the junction is not consistent with the germline gene, which may arise from a read error. The gene calls are TRBV10-3 and TRBJ2-1; either TRBD1 or TRBD2 may supply D (5 bases each). The CDR3 has 14 amino acids. The germline V gene has CDR1 ENHRY and CDR2 SYGVKD. In DNA, the CDR3 is TGTGCCATCAATGAGGGGTTGGAGTACAATGAGCAGTTCTTC. It translates to CAINEGLEYNEQFF.

This clone was counted only a few times. The chain is built from TRBV7-2 and TRBJ1-5, with a weak D call TRBD1 (5 bases). CDR1 is SGHTA and CDR2 is FQGNSA in the germline V gene. V shed 5 bases and J shed 0 bases, with 14 bases lying between them. The CDR3 totals 16 residues. CDR3 nucleotide sequence: TGTGCCAGCAGCACCGGAAACAGGATTAGCAATCAGCCCCAGCATTTT. Its protein product is CASSTGNRISNQPQHF. Looking up the rest from reference TRBV7-2 and TRBJ1-5 gives the full variable domain: GAGVSQSPSNKVTEKGKDVELRCDPISGHTALYWYRQSLGQGLEFLIYFQGNSAPDKSGLPSDRFSAERTGGSVSTLTIQRTQQEDSAVYLCASSTGNRISNQPQHFGDGTRLSIL.